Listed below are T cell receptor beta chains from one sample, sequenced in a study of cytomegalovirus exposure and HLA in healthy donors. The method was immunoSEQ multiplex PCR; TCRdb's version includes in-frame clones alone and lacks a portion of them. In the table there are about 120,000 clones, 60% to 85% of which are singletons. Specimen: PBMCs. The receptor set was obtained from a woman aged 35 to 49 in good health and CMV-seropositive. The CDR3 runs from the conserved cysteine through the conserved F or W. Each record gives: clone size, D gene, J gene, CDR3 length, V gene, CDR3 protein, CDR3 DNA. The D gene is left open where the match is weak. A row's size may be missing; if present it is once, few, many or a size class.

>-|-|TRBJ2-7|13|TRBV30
CAWSADRGYEQYF
TGTGCCTGGAGTGCGGACCGGGGCTACGAGCAGTACTTC
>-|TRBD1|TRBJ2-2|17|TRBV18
CASSPYRTGGNTGELFF
TGTGCCAGCTCACCCTACCGGACAGGGGGAAACACCGGGGAGCTGTTTTTT
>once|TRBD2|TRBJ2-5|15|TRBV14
CASSPIGLAEETQYF
TGTGCCAGCAGCCCCATCGGACTAGCCGAAGAGACCCAGTACTTC
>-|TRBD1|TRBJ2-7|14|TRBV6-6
CASSWTGSTYEQYF
TGTGCCAGCAGTTGGACAGGTTCGACCTACGAGCAGTACTTC
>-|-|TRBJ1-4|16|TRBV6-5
CASSYQLDGNNEKLFF
TGTGCCAGCAGTTACCAACTGGACGGGAATAATGAAAAACTGTTTTTT
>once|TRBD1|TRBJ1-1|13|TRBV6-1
CASRPQGFAEAFF
TGTGCCAGCAGGCCACAGGGGTTTGCTGAAGCTTTCTTT
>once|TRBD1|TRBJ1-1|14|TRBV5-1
CASSLTGGVVEAFF
TGCGCCAGCAGCTTGACAGGGGGCGTCGTTGAAGCTTTCTTT
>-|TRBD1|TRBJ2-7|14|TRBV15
CATSRDRGIYEQYF
TGTGCCACCAGCAGGGACAGGGGGATCTACGAGCAGTACTTC
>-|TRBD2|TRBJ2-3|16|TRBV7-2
CASSSRLAGPYGTQYF
TGTGCCAGCAGCTCCCGACTAGCGGGCCCGTATGGTACGCAGTATTTT
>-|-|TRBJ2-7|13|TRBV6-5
CASKSTGTYEQYF
TGTGCCAGCAAGTCGACAGGCACCTACGAGCAGTACTTC
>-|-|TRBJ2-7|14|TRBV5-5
CASSPVTFSYEQYF
TGTGCCAGCAGCCCGGTTACTTTCTCCTACGAGCAGTACTTC
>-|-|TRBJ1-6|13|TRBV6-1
CASRTRGSSPLHF
TGTGCCAGCAGGACCCGGGGAAGCTCACCCCTCCACTTT
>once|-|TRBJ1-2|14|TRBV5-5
CASSPDRLNYGYTF
TGTGCCAGCAGCCCGGACAGACTTAACTATGGCTACACCTTC
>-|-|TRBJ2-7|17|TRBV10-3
CAISESDGGLRLYEQYF
TGTGCCATCAGTGAGTCTGACGGGGGTCTCAGGCTTTACGAGCAGTACTTC
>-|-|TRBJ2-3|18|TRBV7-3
CASSLSGGQVGLTDTQYF
TGTGCCAGCAGCTTGAGCGGAGGTCAGGTGGGACTCACAGATACGCAGTATTTT
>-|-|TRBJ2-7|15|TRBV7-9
CASSLGGAISYEQYF
TGTGCCAGCAGCTTAGGCGGTGCCATCTCCTACGAGCAGTACTTC
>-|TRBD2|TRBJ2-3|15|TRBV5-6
CASSLVSGGHRAQYF
TGTGCCAGCAGCTTGGTCAGCGGGGGCCACCGGGCGCAGTATTTT
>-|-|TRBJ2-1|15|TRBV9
CASSVSAGSVGEQFF
TGTGCCAGCAGCGTATCCGCCGGGAGCGTTGGTGAGCAGTTCTTC
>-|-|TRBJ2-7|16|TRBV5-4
CASSLYVRGDSYEQYF
TGTGCCAGCAGCTTGTACGTCAGGGGTGATTCCTACGAGCAGTACTTC
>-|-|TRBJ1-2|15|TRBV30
CAGTGWQESRYGYTF
TGTGCCGGAACTGGGTGGCAGGAATCTCGGTATGGCTACACCTTC
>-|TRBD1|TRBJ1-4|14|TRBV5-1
CASSLQGTNEKLFF
TGCGCCAGCAGCCTACAGGGGACTAATGAAAAACTGTTTTTT
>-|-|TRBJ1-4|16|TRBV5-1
CASSLRGTGANEKLFF
TGCGCCAGCAGCTTGCGGGGGACGGGGGCTAATGAAAAACTGTTTTTT
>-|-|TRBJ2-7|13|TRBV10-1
CASRSSSIDEQYF
TGCGCCAGCCGCTCCTCTAGCATCGACGAGCAGTACTTC
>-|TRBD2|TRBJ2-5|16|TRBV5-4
CASSSTNGPPGGTQYF
TGTGCCAGCAGCTCCACCAACGGGCCCCCGGGGGGGACCCAGTACTTC
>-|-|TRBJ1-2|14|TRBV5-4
CASSIGNGDGGYTF
TGTGCCAGCAGCATCGGGAACGGGGATGGGGGCTACACCTTC
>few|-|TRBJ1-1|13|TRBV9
CASSVTGGPEAFF
TGTGCCAGCAGCGTAACCGGAGGCCCTGAAGCTTTCTTT
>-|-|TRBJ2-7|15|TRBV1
CTSSQGDRGQYEQYF
TGCACCAGCAGCCAAGGGGACAGGGGGCAATACGAGCAGTACTTC
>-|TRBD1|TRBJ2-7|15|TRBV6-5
CASSSGGTGHYEQYF
TGTGCCAGCAGTTCGGGCGGGACAGGGCACTACGAGCAGTACTTC
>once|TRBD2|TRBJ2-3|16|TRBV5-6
CASSLTGGPDTDTQYF
TGTGCCAGCAGCTTAACGGGAGGGCCCGACACAGATACGCAGTATTTT
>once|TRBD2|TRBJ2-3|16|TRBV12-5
CASGPRGGRATDTQYF
TGTGCTAGTGGCCCGCGGGGGGGCCGGGCCACAGATACGCAGTATTTT
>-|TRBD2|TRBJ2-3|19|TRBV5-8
CASSFSTSGRWRGTDTQYF
TGTGCCAGCAGCTTTTCGACTAGCGGGAGGTGGCGGGGCACAGATACGCAGTATTTT
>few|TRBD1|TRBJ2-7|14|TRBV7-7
CASSTGDPSHEQYF
TGTGCTAGCAGCACAGGGGACCCCAGTCACGAGCAGTACTTC